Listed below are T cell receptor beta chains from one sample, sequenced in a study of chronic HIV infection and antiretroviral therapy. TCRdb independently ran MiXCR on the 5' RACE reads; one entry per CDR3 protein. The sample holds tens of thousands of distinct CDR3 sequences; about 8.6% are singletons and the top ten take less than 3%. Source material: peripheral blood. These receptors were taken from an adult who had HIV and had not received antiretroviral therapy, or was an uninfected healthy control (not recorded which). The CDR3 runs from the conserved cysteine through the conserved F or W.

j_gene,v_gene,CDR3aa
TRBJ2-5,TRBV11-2,CASSLTTDRGETQYF
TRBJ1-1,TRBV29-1,CSVDRDEAFF
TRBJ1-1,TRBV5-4,CASSVVGTEAFF
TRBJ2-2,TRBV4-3,CASSVIGNTGELFF
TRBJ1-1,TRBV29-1,CSAEGGRHTEAFF
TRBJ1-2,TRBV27,CASSLNRGSYGYTF
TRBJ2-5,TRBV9,CASSVEEETQYF
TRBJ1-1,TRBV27,CASSWGGGNTEAFF
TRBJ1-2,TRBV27,CASSFLDNYGYTF
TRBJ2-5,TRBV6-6,CASSLNGESETQYF